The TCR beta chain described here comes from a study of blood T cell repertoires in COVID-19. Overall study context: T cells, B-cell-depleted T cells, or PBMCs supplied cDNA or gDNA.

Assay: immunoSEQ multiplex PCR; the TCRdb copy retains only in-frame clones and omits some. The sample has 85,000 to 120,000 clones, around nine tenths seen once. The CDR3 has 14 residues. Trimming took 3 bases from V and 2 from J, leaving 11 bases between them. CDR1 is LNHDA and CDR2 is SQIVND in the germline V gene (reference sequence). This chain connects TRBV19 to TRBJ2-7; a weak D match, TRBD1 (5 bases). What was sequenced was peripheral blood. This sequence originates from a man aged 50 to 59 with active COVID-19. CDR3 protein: CASSIQQGPYEQYF. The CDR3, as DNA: TGTGCCAGTAGTATTCAGCAGGGTCCCTACGAGCAGTACTTC.